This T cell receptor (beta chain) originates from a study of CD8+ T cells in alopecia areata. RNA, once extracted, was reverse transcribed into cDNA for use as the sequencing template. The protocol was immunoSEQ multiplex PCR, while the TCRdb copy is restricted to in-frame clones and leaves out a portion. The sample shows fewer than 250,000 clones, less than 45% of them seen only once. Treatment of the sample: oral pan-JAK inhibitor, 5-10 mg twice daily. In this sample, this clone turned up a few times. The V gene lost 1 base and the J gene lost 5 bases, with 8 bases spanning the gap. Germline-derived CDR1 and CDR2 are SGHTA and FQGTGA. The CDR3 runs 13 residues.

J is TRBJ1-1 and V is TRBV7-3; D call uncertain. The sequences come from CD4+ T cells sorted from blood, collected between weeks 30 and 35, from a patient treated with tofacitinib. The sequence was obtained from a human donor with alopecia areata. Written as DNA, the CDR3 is TGTGCCAGCAGCTTAAATGTGGATACTGAAGCTTTCTTT. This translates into CASSLNVDTEAFF.